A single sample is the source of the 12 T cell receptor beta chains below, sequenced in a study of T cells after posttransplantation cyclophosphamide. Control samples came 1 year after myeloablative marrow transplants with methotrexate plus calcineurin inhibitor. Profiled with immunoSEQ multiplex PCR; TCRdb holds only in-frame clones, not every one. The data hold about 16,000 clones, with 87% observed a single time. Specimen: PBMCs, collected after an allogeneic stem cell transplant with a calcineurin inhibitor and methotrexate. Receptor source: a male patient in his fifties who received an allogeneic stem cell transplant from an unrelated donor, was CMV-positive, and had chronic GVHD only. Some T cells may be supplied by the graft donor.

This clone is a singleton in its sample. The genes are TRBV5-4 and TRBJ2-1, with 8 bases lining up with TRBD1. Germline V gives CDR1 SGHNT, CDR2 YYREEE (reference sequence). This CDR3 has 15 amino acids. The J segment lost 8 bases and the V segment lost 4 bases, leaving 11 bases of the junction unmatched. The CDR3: CASSLPGQGIDEQFF. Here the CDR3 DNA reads TGTGCCAGCAGCCTCCCCGGACAGGGAATTGATGAGCAGTTCTTC.

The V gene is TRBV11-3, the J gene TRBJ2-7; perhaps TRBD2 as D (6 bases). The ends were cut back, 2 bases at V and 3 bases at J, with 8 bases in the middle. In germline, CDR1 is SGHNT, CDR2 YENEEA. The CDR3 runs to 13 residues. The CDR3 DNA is TGTGCCAGCAGCTTACTGGGGGGCTACGAGCAGTACTTC. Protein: CASSLLGGYEQYF.

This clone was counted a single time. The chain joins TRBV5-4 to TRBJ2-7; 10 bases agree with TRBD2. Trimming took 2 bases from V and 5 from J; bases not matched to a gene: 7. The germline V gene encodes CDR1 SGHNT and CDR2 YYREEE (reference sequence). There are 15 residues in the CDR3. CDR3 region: CASSFSSGSFHEQYF. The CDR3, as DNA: TGTGCCAGCAGCTTTTCTAGCGGGAGTTTCCACGAGCAGTACTTC. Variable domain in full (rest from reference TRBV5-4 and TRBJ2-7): ETGVTQSPTHLIKTRGQQVTLRCSSQSGHNTVSWYQQALGQGPQFIFQYYREEENGRGNFPPRFSGLQFPNYSSELNVNALELDDSALYLCASSFSSGSFHEQYFGPGTRLTVT.

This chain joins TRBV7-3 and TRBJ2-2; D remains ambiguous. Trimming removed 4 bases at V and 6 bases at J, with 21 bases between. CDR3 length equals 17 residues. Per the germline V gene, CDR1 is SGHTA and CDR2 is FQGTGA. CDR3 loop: CASSSPCGPRRPGELFF. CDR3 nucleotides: TGTGCCAGCAGCTCCCCCTGCGGCCCGAGGCGCCCCGGGGAGCTGTTTTTT.

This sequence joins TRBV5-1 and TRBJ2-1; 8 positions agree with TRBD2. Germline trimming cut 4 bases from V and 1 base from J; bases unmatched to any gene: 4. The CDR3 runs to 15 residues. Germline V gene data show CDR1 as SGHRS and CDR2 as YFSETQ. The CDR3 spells CASSRSGGSYNEQFF. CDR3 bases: TGCGCCAGCAGCAGAAGCGGGGGATCCTACAATGAGCAGTTCTTC.

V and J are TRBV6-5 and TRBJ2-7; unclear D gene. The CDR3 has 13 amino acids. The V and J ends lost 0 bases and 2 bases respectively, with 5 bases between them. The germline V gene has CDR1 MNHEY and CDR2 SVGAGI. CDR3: CASSYSGPYEQYF. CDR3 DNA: TGTGCCAGCAGTTACTCGGGCCCCTACGAGCAGTACTTC.

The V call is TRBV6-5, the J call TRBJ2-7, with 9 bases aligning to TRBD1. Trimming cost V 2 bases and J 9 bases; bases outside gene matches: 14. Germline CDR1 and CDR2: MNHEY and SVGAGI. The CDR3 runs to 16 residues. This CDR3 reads CASSYATGGGVLVQYF. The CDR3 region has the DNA TGTGCCAGCAGTTACGCGACAGGGGGAGGTGTGTTGGTGCAGTACTTC.

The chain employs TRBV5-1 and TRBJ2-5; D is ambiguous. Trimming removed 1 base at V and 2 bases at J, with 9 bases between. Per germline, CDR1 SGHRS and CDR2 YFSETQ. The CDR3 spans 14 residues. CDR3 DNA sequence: TGCGCCAGCAGCTTGACCCCAGATCAAGAGACCCAGTACTTC. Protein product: CASSLTPDQETQYF.

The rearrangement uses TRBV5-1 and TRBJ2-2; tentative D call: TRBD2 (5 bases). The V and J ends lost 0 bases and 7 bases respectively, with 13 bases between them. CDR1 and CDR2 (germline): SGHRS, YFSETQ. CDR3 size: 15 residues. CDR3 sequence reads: CASSLALSAGGELFF. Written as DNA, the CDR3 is TGCGCCAGCAGCTTGGCGCTGAGCGCGGGCGGGGAGCTGTTTTTT.

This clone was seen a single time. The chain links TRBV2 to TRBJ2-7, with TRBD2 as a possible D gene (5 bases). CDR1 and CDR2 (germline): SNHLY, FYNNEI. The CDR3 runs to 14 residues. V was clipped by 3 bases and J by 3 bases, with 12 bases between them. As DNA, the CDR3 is TGTGCCAGCAGTGATGCGAGCGGCAACTACGAGCAGTACTTC. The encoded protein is CASSDASGNYEQYF.

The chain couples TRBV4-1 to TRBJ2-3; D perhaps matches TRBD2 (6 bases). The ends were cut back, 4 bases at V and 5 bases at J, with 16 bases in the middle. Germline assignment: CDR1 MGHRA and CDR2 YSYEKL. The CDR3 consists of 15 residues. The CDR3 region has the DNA TGCGCCAGCAGCCTTGGGGGGTTAGCGGTAGATACGCAGTATTTT. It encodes CASSLGGLAVDTQYF.

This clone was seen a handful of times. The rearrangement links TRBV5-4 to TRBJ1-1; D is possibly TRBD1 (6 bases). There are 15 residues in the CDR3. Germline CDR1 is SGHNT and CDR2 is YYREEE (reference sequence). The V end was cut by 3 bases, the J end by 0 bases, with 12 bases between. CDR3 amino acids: CASSWDGQLNTEAFF. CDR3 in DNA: TGTGCCAGCAGCTGGGACGGACAGTTGAACACTGAAGCTTTCTTT.